The sequence of this TCR beta chain was determined in a study of shared clonotypes between healthy human individuals. Measured with immunoSEQ multiplex PCR; TCRdb has only the in-frame clones, and not every one. The data show roughly 700,000 clones, less than 85% seen once. General study results and limits: Clonotypes shared by all four donors outscored non-shared clonotypes in generation probability. Blood alone was sampled, and tissue repertoires likely differ.

There are 15 residues in the CDR3. Looked up from germline, CDR1 is SGHRS and CDR2 is YFSETQ. V lost 4 bases to trimming and J lost 5 bases; unmatched junction nucleotides: 11. Donors, without exception, were Caucasian adults residing in Nashville, Tennessee. On this clone: Its target is not known.

The source of this sequence is a woman in her 30s in good health. This sequence joins TRBV5-1 and TRBJ1-1, with 7 bases lining up with TRBD1. The material sequenced was memory CD4+ T cells sorted from blood. Subset in this sample: CD45RA-negative fraction. Here the CDR3 DNA reads TGCGCCAGCAGCCCGGGGGACAGCTTAGCGACTGAAGCTTTCTTT. It specifies CASSPGDSLATEAFF.